This T cell receptor beta chain came from a study of blood T cell repertoires in COVID-19. Study-level background: The cDNA or gDNA used as material had been derived from T cells, B-cell-depleted T cells, or PBMCs.

The length of the CDR3 is 14 residues. With 4 bases clipped from V and 5 bases from J, the junction kept 7 bases outside the gene matches. Germline CDR1 reads SGHRS; CDR2 reads YFSETQ. The method was immunoSEQ multiplex PCR; TCRdb's version includes in-frame clones alone and lacks a portion of them. Of a few hundred thousand clones listed, about nine tenths were seen once; the top ten hold under 3%. This clone occurred a few times. This TCR derives from a person aged 18 to 30 with COVID-19, enrolled during active disease. Sequenced: peripheral blood. The J gene is TRBJ2-7, the V gene TRBV5-1; TRBD2 matches 9 bases. In DNA, the CDR3 is TGCGCCAGCAGCACGGCGGGAGGGTTCCACGAGCAGTACTTC. This gives the protein CASSTAGGFHEQYF.